This T cell receptor beta chain is from a study of spatial heterogeneity in lung cancer. This CDR3 has 11 residues. Germline V gives CDR1 SNHLY, CDR2 FYNNEI. Between the trimmed V and J ends, which lost 7 bases and 7 bases, there was a span of 11 bases. Each molecule of TCR cDNA was tagged with one unique molecular identifier. TCRdb redid the calling of the 5' RACE reads with MiXCR, one entry per CDR3 protein. The sample comprises around 10,000 distinct CDR3 sequences, about 3.8% of which are singletons, and under 60% rests with the top ten. Time point here: sample taken at primary tumor resection. The donors comprised some 70 untreated early-stage non-small cell lung cancer patients.

The chain recombines TRBV2 with TRBJ2-7; D might be TRBD1 (6 bases). This specimen was PBMCs, taken at surgery. The TCR was taken from a female donor with early-stage non-small cell lung cancer. This chain's CDR3 is CASKTQGEQYF. The CDR3 bases are TGTGCCAGCAAGACTCAGGGGGAGCAGTACTTC.